The 15 T cell receptor beta chains in this list originate from one sample, sequenced in a study of blood T cell repertoires in COVID-19. The table came from immunoSEQ multiplex PCR; TCRdb's copy has only in-frame clones and leaves some out. Of approximately 290,000 clones in the sample, roughly 91% were seen once. Sample: peripheral blood. The receptors come from a man under 40 with acute or convalescent COVID-19.

The chain joins TRBV10-3 to TRBJ2-7; 10 bases agree with TRBD1. Germline V gene data show CDR1 as ENHRY and CDR2 as SYGVKD. This CDR3 has 13 amino acids. V shed 7 bases, J shed 4 bases, and the junction held 4 bases outside the gene matches. This CDR3 is CAITMDRGYEQYF. As DNA, the CDR3 is TGTGCCATCACCATGGACAGGGGGTACGAGCAGTACTTC.

The chain combines TRBV7-2 with TRBJ1-2, with D unclear. The V and J ends lost 3 bases and 6 bases respectively, with 14 bases between them. CDR1 SGHTA and CDR2 FQGNSA come from the germline V gene. CDR3 length equals 14 residues. The CDR3 DNA sequence: TGTGCCAGCAGCTTTCGCTCTGGAGGGAATGGCTACACCTTC. This sequence encodes CASSFRSGGNGYTF.

The genes are TRBV2 and TRBJ2-1, with 8 bases identical to TRBD1. This CDR3 region has 15 residues. Losses at the gene ends were 1 base for V and 7 bases for J; bases not matched to a gene: 6. Germline CDR1 reads SNHLY; CDR2 reads FYNNEI. The CDR3 bases are TGTGCCAGCAGTGAAGGTCAGGGGGCAGTTAATGAGCAGTTCTTC. Encoded protein: CASSEGQGAVNEQFF.

The V gene is TRBV28, the J gene TRBJ2-7; TRBD1 matches at 8 bases. This CDR3 has 16 amino acids. Germline assignment: CDR1 MDHEN and CDR2 SYDVKM. Unmatched junction bases numbered 10, after V lost 6 bases and J lost 0 bases. The CDR3 region has the DNA TGTGCCAGCAGCTACTCCGGGACAGGTGGCTCCTACGAGCAGTACTTC. It specifies CASSYSGTGGSYEQYF.

This chain links TRBV11-2 with TRBJ2-2, with TRBD2 matching over 10 bases. V gave up 7 bases and J gave up 7 bases; unmatched junction bases: 9. The germline gives CDR1 SGHAT, CDR2 FQNNGV. This CDR3 region has 15 residues. The CDR3 protein is CASKKLAGAGGELFF. CDR3 sequence (DNA): TGTGCCAGCAAGAAGCTAGCGGGGGCTGGCGGGGAGCTGTTTTTT. The whole variable domain, filled in from reference TRBV11-2 and TRBJ2-2, reads EAGVAQSPRYKIIEKRQSVAFWCNPISGHATLYWYQQILGQGPKLLIQFQNNGVVDDSQLPKDRFSAERLKGVDSTLKIQPAKLEDSAVYLCASKKLAGAGGELFFGEGSRLTVL.

This chain joins TRBV7-9 and TRBJ2-7; 9 nucleotides align to TRBD1. Germline V gene lookup returns CDR1 SEHNR and CDR2 FQNEAQ (reference sequence). This CDR3 comprises 12 residues. Germline trimming cut 8 bases from V and 7 bases from J; bases unmatched to any gene: 6. CDR3 protein: CASERGQGEQYF. CDR3 coding DNA: TGTGCCAGCGAACGAGGACAGGGGGAGCAGTACTTC.

The rearrangement links TRBV5-1 to TRBJ1-2; possibly TRBD1 for D (6 bases). The CDR3 is made up of 14 amino acids. Looked up from germline, CDR1 is SGHRS and CDR2 is YFSETQ. The germline V and J ends were trimmed by 0 bases and 2 bases, with 8 bases remaining between them. In nucleotides, the CDR3 is TGCGCCAGCAGCTTGGAGGACAGAAACTATGGCTACACCTTC. It encodes CASSLEDRNYGYTF.

The chain employs TRBV19 and TRBJ1-6; 7 nucleotides line up with TRBD1. Trimming cost V 8 bases and J 7 bases; bases outside gene matches: 14. This CDR3 comprises 16 residues. CDR1 and CDR2 (germline): LNHDA, SQIVND (reference sequence). The CDR3 loop reads CASSSQYRGGNSPLHF. The CDR3 nucleotides are TGTGCCAGTTCTTCCCAGTACAGGGGCGGGAATTCACCCCTCCACTTT.

This clone appeared once. The chain's CDR3 is CASRQGQGSYEQYF. CDR3 DNA sequence: TGTGCCAGCAGGCAAGGACAGGGATCCTACGAGCAGTACTTC. The V gene is TRBV7-9, the J gene TRBJ2-7, with 8 bases identical to TRBD1. The CDR3 sequence is 14 residues long. Germline CDR1 is SEHNR and CDR2 is FQNEAQ (reference sequence). The trim removed 6 bases at V and 1 base at J, leaving 5 bases unmatched. Filled out from reference TRBV7-9 and TRBJ2-7, the complete variable domain reads DTGVSQNPRHKITKRGQNVTFRCDPISEHNRLYWYRQTLGQGPEFLTYFQNEAQLEKSRLLSDRFSAERPKGSFSTLEIQRTEQGDSAMYLCASRQGQGSYEQYFGPGTRLTVT.

The J gene is TRBJ1-6, the V gene TRBV15; 8 positions match TRBD1. CDR1 and CDR2 (germline): LNHNV, YYDKDF (reference sequence). The CDR3 is 12 amino acids. J was trimmed by 10 bases and V by 7 bases; bases with no gene match: 3. The CDR3 protein is CATKTGGSPLHF. CDR3 in DNA: TGTGCCACCAAAACAGGGGGATCACCCCTCCACTTT.

The genes are TRBV28 and TRBJ1-2, with a possible D match to TRBD1 (5 bases). The V and J ends lost 1 base and 4 bases respectively, with 16 bases between them. The germline V gene encodes CDR1 MDHEN and CDR2 SYDVKM. The CDR3 is made up of 16 amino acids. CDR3 amino acids: CASSLLGSTEPYGYTF. The CDR3 coding sequence is TGTGCCAGCAGTTTATTGGGATCGACAGAACCCTATGGCTACACCTTC.

The chain combines TRBV6-5 with TRBJ2-4, with 10 positions matching TRBD2. The CDR3 is 14 residues long. Trimming removed 5 bases from V and 8 bases from J; junction bases left unmatched: 6. Germline CDR1 MNHEY, CDR2 SVGAGI. The CDR3 DNA is TGTGCCAGCAGTCCTAGCGGGGGCTCTCACATTCAGTACTTC. Protein: CASSPSGGSHIQYF.

The table lists this clone with a few counts. The rearrangement links TRBV6-5 to TRBJ1-2; TRBD1 agrees at 7 bases. J lost 4 bases, V lost 6 bases, and 8 bases had no gene match. Germline V CDR1 and CDR2: MNHEY, SVGAGI. The CDR3 is made up of 14 amino acids. The CDR3 protein is CASRQMGQLYGYTF. In nucleotides, the CDR3 is TGTGCCAGCAGACAGATGGGACAGCTCTATGGCTACACCTTC.

This chain links TRBV5-4 with TRBJ2-3, with D perhaps matching TRBD1 (6 bases). The CDR3 is made up of 13 amino acids. Trimming left V 7 bases short and J 0 bases short, with 9 bases between. The germline gives CDR1 SGHNT, CDR2 YYREEE (reference sequence). The CDR3 bases are TGTGCCAGCGGGGGCCCTAGCACAGATACGCAGTATTTT. Encoded protein: CASGGPSTDTQYF.

The chain recombines TRBV11-2 with TRBJ2-7; no reliable D call. V shed 4 bases and J shed 0 bases, with 7 bases lying between them. This CDR3 comprises 13 residues. The germline V gene encodes CDR1 SGHAT and CDR2 FQNNGV. The CDR3 region has the DNA TGTGCCAGCAGCTCGACTCTCTCCTACGAGCAGTACTTC. Amino acid sequence: CASSSTLSYEQYF.